Listed here are 10 T cell receptor beta chains from one sample, sequenced in a study of T cell changes during pregnancy in multiple sclerosis. TCRdb keeps only in-frame clones here, not all; method: immunoSEQ multiplex PCR. The repertoire holds approximately 21,000 clones, with 80% to 90% as singletons. The sequenced sample was CD8+ T cells from peripheral blood mononuclear cells, obtained in the first trimester of pregnancy. These receptors were taken from a female donor with multiple sclerosis, enrolled in a pregnancy study.

This rearrangement joins TRBV6-1 to TRBJ2-7, with TRBD2 matching over 11 bases. V dropped 4 bases and J dropped 4; count of bases not matched to a gene: 9. Per the germline V gene, CDR1 is MNHNS and CDR2 is SASEGT. CDR3 length: 16 amino acids. CDR3 DNA: TGTGCCAGCAGTGCTTGGGAACTAGCGGGAGCTTACGAGCAGTACTTC. This gives the protein CASSAWELAGAYEQYF.

This chain uses TRBV2 with TRBJ2-7; TRBD1 might be the D (6 bases). The germline gives CDR1 SNHLY, CDR2 FYNNEI. Trimming cost V 6 bases and J 0 bases, with 12 bases left between them. The CDR3 sequence is 14 residues long. The CDR3 nucleotides read TGTGCCAGCAGGGGGACACCAGGCTCCTACGAGCAGTACTTC. It translates to CASRGTPGSYEQYF.

The CDR3 sequence is CASSLLSGGEPYEQYF. Here the CDR3 DNA reads TGTGCCAGCAGTTTATTGTCCGGGGGGGAACCCTACGAGCAGTACTTC. This sequence joins TRBV27 and TRBJ2-7; 8 bases map to TRBD2. The CDR3 sequence is 16 residues long. Trimming took 1 base from V and 2 from J; bases not matched to a gene: 7. CDR1 is MNHEY, CDR2 SMNVEV, per germline (reference sequence).

V usage is TRBV7-9 and J usage is TRBJ2-7; TRBD1 matches at 11 bases. The V gene's germline CDR1 is SEHNR and CDR2 FQNEAQ (reference sequence). The ends lost 1 base at V and 5 bases at J; junction bases unmatched: 4. This CDR3 is built from 15 residues. Here the CDR3 DNA reads TGTGCCAGCAGCTTAGATGGGACAGGGGGAGACGAGCAGTACTTC. Protein product: CASSLDGTGGDEQYF.

CDR3 loop: CASRGEGLAGEGETQYF. As DNA, the CDR3 is TGTGCCAGCAGAGGGGAGGGACTAGCGGGAGAGGGAGAGACCCAGTACTTC. V gene TRBV6-7 combines with J gene TRBJ2-5; 14 bases align to TRBD2. TRBV6-7 is given ORF status, its function remaining uncertain. The length of the CDR3 is 17 residues. With 6 bases clipped from V and 4 bases from J, the junction kept 10 bases outside the gene matches.

As for this clone: The same CDR3 also results from other DNA sequences found in this sample. The chain is built from TRBV5-1 and TRBJ2-7; D is uncertain. The CDR3 runs to 15 residues. V lost 1 base, J lost 2 bases, and 13 bases lay in between. Looked up from germline, CDR1 is SGHRS and CDR2 is YFSETQ. The DNA of the CDR3 is TGCGCCAGCAGCTTGACAACGGGTGATACCTACGAGCAGTACTTC. Translating gives CASSLTTGDTYEQYF.

The CDR3 region is CASASGTEAFF. CDR3 in DNA: TGTGCCAGCGCCTCGGGCACTGAAGCTTTCTTT. The chain employs TRBV9 and TRBJ1-1; D remains ambiguous. The CDR3 spans 11 residues. CDR1 and CDR2 (germline): SGDLS, YYNGEE. Trimming removed 7 bases at V and 4 bases at J, with 8 bases between.

The rearrangement uses TRBV6-4 and TRBJ2-3; D may be TRBD1 (5 bases). CDR1 is MRHNA and CDR2 is SNTAGT in the germline V gene. CDR3 length equals 13 residues. V lost 4 bases to trimming and J lost 6 bases, with 11 bases between them. The CDR3 spells CASSVTASDTQYF. The CDR3 region has the DNA TGTGCCAGCAGTGTGACAGCGAGCGATACGCAGTATTTT.

The rearrangement uses TRBV10-3 and TRBJ1-3; D not certain. V was cut by 6 bases and J by 0 bases, with 12 bases left in between. CDR1 and CDR2 from the germline V gene are ENHRY and SYGVKD. The CDR3 runs 15 residues. CDR3 nucleotide sequence: TGTGCCATCAGCCCCGACATTGACTCTGGAAACACCATATATTTT. Translated: CAISPDIDSGNTIYF.

The chain couples TRBV7-8 to TRBJ2-1; 10 nucleotides line up with TRBD2. This CDR3 spans 16 amino acids. Trimming took 2 bases from V and 10 from J; bases not matched to a gene: 11. Germline CDR1 is SGHVS and CDR2 is FQNEAQ. CDR3 loop: CASSLSGLAGETEQFF. In DNA, the CDR3 is TGTGCCAGCAGCTTAAGTGGGCTAGCGGGGGAAACCGAGCAGTTCTTC. Supplemented by reference TRBV7-8 and TRBJ2-1, the full variable domain reads GAGVSQSPRYKVAKRGQDVALRCDPISGHVSLFWYQQALGQGPEFLTYFQNEAQLDKSGLPSDRFFAERPEGSVSTLKIQRTQQEDSAVYLCASSLSGLAGETEQFFGPGTRLTVL.